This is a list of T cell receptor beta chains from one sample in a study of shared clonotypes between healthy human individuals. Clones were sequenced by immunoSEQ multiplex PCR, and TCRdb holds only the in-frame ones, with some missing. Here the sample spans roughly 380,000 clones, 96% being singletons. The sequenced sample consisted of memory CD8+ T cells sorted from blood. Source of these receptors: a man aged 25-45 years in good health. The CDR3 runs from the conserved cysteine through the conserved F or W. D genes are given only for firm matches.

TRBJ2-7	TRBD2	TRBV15	CATSRVLAGRTEQYF	TGTGCCACCAGCAGAGTTTTAGCGGGCCGTACTGAGCAGTACTTC
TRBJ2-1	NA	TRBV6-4	CASSDSGVYNEQFF	TGTGCCAGCAGTGACTCGGGGGTCTACAATGAGCAGTTCTTC
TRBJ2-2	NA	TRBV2	CASSVDSANTGELFF	TGTGCCAGCAGTGTCGACTCCGCGAACACCGGGGAGCTGTTTTTT
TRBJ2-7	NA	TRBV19	CASSIWFRREIGYEQYF	TGTGCCAGTAGTATATGGTTTAGGAGGGAGATCGGCTACGAGCAGTACTTC
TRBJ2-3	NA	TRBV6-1	CASSEDRVLDTDTQYF	TGTGCCAGCAGTGAAGACAGGGTACTTGACACAGATACGCAGTATTTT
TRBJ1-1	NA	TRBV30	CAWLDEGMNTEAFF	TGTGCCTGGCTGGATGAAGGAATGAACACTGAAGCTTTCTTT
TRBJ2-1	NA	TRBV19	CASRDYNEQFF	TGTGCCAGTAGGGACTACAATGAGCAGTTCTTC
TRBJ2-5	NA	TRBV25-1	CASSESTGAQETQYF	TGTGCCAGCAGTGAATCGACGGGAGCCCAAGAGACCCAGTACTTC
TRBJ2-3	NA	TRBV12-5	CASGLGIGDTDTQYF	TGTGCTAGTGGTTTGGGGATAGGGGACACAGATACGCAGTATTTT
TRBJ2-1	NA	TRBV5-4	CASSFVGDINEQFF	TGTGCCAGCAGCTTCGTGGGGGACATCAATGAGCAGTTCTTC
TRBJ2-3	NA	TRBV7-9	CASSATDTQYF	TGTGCCAGCAGCGCCACAGATACGCAGTATTTT
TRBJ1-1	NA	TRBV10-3	CAISNPKGGRNTEAFF	TGTGCCATCAGTAATCCCAAGGGGGGCCGGAACACTGAAGCTTTCTTT
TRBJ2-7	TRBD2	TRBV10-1	CASSNLLAESSYEQYF	TGCGCCAGCAGTAACCTACTAGCGGAAAGCTCCTACGAGCAGTACTTC
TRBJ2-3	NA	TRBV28	CASSLFGVDSTDTQYF	TGTGCCAGCAGTTTATTCGGCGTTGATAGCACAGATACGCAGTATTTT
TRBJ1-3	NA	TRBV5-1	CASSLGGPTGSGNTIYF	TGCGCCAGCAGCTTGGGTGGGCCCACCGGCTCTGGAAACACCATATATTTT
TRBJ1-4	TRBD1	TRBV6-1	CASSERPAGQTNEKLFF	TGTGCCAGCAGTGAACGCCCTGCGGGACAGACGAATGAAAAACTGTTTTTT
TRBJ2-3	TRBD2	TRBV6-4	CATTRGSGRAPDTQYF	TGTGCAACGACGAGGGGAAGCGGGAGGGCCCCAGATACGCAGTATTTT
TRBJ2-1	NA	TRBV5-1	CASSLRGRDEQFF	TGCGCCAGCAGCTTGCGGGGGAGAGATGAGCAGTTCTTC
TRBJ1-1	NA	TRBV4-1	CASSLEGENTEAFF	TGCGCCAGCAGCCTAGAAGGTGAAAACACTGAAGCTTTCTTT